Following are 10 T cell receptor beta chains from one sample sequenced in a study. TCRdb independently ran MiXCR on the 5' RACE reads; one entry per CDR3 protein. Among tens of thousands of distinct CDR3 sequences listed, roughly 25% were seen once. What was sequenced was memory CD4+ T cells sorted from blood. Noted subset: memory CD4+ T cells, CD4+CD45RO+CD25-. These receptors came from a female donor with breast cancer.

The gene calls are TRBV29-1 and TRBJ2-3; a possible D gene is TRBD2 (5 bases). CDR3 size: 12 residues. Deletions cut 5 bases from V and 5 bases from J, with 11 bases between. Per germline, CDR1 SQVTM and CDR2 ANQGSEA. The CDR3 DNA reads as TGCAGCGTTTGGGCACTAGGAGATACGCAGTATTTT. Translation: CSVWALGDTQYF.

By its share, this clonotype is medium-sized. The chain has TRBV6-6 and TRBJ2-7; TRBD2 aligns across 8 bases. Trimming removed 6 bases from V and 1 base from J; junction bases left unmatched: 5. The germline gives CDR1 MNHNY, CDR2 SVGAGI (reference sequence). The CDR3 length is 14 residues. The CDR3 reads CASRDLAGSYEQYF. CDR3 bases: TGTGCCAGCAGAGATCTAGCGGGTTCCTACGAGCAGTACTTC.

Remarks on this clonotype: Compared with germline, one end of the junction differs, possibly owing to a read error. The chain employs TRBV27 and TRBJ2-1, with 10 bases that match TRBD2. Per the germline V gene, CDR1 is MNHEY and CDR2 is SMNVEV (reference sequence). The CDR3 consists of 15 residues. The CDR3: CASNPGLASYNEQFF. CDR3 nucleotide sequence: TGCGCCAGCAATCCGGGACTAGCGTCATACAATGAGCAGTTCTTC.

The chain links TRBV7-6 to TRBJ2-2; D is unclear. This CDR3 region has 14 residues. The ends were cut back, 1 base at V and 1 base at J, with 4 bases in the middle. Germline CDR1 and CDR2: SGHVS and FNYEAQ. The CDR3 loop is CASSLGRNTGELFF. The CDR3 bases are TGTGCCAGCAGCTTAGGCAGGAACACCGGGGAGCTGTTTTTT.

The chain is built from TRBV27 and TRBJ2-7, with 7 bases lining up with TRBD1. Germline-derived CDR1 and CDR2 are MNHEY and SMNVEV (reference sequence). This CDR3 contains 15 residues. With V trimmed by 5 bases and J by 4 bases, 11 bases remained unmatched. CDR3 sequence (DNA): TGTGCCAGCAGTGTTACCGGGACAGCGAGATACGAGCAGTACTTC. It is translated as CASSVTGTARYEQYF.

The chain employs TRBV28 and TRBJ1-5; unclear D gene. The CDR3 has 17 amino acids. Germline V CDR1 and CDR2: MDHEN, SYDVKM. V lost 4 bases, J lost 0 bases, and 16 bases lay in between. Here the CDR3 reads CASSYARSGYSNQPQHF. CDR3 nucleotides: TGTGCCAGCAGTTACGCCAGGAGCGGCTATAGCAATCAGCCCCAGCATTTT.

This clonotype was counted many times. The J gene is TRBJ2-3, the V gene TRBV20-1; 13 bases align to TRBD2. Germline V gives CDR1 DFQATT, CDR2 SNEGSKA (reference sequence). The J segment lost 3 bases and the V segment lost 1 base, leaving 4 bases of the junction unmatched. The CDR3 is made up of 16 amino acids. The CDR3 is CSARGLLAGGTDTQYF. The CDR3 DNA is TGCAGTGCTAGAGGTCTACTAGCGGGAGGGACAGATACGCAGTATTTT.

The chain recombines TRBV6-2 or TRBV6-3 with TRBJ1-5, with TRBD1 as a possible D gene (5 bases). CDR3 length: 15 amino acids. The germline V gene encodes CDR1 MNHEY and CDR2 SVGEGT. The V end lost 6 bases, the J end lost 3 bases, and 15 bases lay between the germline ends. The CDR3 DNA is TGTGCCAGCAGGACCCTAACAGGATTCAATCAGCCCCAGCATTTT. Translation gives CASRTLTGFNQPQHF.

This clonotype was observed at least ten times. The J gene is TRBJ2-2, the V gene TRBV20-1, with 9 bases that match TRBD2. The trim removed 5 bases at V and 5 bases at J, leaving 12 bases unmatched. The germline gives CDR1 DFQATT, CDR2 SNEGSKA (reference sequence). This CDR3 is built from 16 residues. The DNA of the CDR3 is TGCAGTGCTGATCCCTCCGGGACTAGCTATACCGGGGAGCTGTTTTTT. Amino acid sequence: CSADPSGTSYTGELFF.

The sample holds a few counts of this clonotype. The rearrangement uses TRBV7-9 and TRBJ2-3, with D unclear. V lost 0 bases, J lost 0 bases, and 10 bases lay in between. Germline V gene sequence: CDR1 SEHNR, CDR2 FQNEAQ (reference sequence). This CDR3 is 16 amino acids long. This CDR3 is CASSLAAGASTDTQYF. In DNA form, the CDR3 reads TGTGCCAGCAGCTTAGCGGCAGGAGCTAGCACAGATACGCAGTATTTT.